A selection of T cell receptor beta chains follows, all from one sample in a study of blood T cell repertoires in COVID-19. The table came from immunoSEQ multiplex PCR; TCRdb's copy has only in-frame clones and leaves some out. The sample has fewer than 300,000 clones; roughly 84% are singletons. What was sequenced was peripheral blood. The receptors derive from a person in their 70s with COVID-19, enrolled during active disease. CDR3s include the opening cysteine and the closing phenylalanine or tryptophan. A D gene is named only where the DNA matches it firmly. The size field is filled for only some rows; it gives once, few, many or a size class.

NA TRBD1 TRBJ1-1 TRBV7-2 TGTGCCAGCAGCGCAGACAGGGGGCTCACTGAAGCTTTCTTT CASSADRGLTEAFF
once TRBD2 TRBJ2-5 TRBV28 TGTGCCACCATTAGCGGGGGGGAAGAGACCCAGTACTTC CATISGGEETQYF
NA TRBD2 TRBJ2-7 TRBV5-1 TGCGCCAGCAGCTTTTTGGACAGTCGAGCGGGAGGGGCCGAGCAGTACTTC CASSFLDSRAGGAEQYF
few TRBD1 TRBJ2-7 TRBV6-1 TGTGCCAGCAGTGAACAGGGGGCGGCTGCCTACGAGCAGTACTTC CASSEQGAAAYEQYF
once NA TRBJ1-1 TRBV6-5 TGTGCCAGCAGCACAGGGAACACTGAAGCTTTCTTT CASSTGNTEAFF
NA NA TRBJ2-7 TRBV28 TGTGCCAGCAGTCGGGTTAGACTTCCCTCAGCCTACGAGCAGTACTTC CASSRVRLPSAYEQYF
NA NA TRBJ2-5 TRBV11-1 TGTGCCAGCAGCTTAGATTGGGGGCGCGCGGAAGAGACCCAGTACTTC CASSLDWGRAEETQYF
NA TRBD1 TRBJ2-1 TRBV6-1 TGTGCCAGCAGTGAGACAGGGGCTTTCAGGAATGAGCAGTTCTTC CASSETGAFRNEQFF
NA NA TRBJ2-7 TRBV27 TGTGCCAGCAGTCCCCGCCAGGCCTCCTACGAGCAGTACTTC CASSPRQASYEQYF
NA NA TRBJ1-1 TRBV12-2 TGTGCAAGTCGTCCGCCGGGGGGATTAAAGAACACTGAAGCTTTCTTT CASRPPGGLKNTEAFF
NA TRBD1 TRBJ1-2 TRBV29-1 TGCAGCGTGGAACAGGGGAGGGACTATGGCTACACCTTC CSVEQGRDYGYTF
NA NA TRBJ1-6 TRBV3-1/TRBV3-2 TGTGCCAGCAGCCAAGACCGGCAGGGTTACTCACCCCTCCACTTT CASSQDRQGYSPLHF
few TRBD1 TRBJ2-7 TRBV20-1 TGCAGTGCTAGTCTACAGGGGAATGACGAGCAGTACTTC CSASLQGNDEQYF
NA NA TRBJ2-3 TRBV6-5 TGTGCCAGCAGAGAGCACAGGGGCACAGATACGCAGTATTTT CASREHRGTDTQYF
NA NA TRBJ1-4 TRBV28 TGTGCCAGCAGGAGAGACAGAGCGAATGAAAAACTGTTTTTT CASRRDRANEKLFF
few NA TRBJ1-1 TRBV6-5 TGTGCCAGCAGACAGGGTGAGTCGACTGAAGCTTTCTTT CASRQGESTEAFF
once NA TRBJ2-5 TRBV25-1 TGTGCCAGCAGTCTCCGGACAGAGATAGAGACCCAGTACTTC CASSLRTEIETQYF
few NA TRBJ1-1 TRBV19 TGTGCCAGTAGTATCCGCACCGGCAGGGGCGGTGGGACTGAAGCTTTCTTT CASSIRTGRGGGTEAFF
NA NA TRBJ1-1 TRBV7-9 TGTGCCAGCAGCTCCAACATGGGGGGGGCAACGGGCACTGAAGCTTTCTTT CASSSNMGGATGTEAFF
many NA TRBJ2-7 TRBV21-1 TGTGCCAGCAGCAAAGGCTCTTGGAGACCCTACGAGCAGTACTTC CASSKGSWRPYEQYF
NA TRBD1 TRBJ2-7 TRBV7-9 TGTGCCAGCAGCTCAATAAACAGGGGAAAGGGCTACGAGCAGTACTTC CASSSINRGKGYEQYF
NA TRBD2 TRBJ2-7 TRBV5-1 TGCGCCAGCAGTCCCGGACTAGCGGGGGGTTACGAGCAGTACTTC CASSPGLAGGYEQYF
NA TRBD1 TRBJ1-6 TRBV6-6 TGTGCCAGCAGGGTAGGGACAGGTCATAATTCACCCCTCCACTTT CASRVGTGHNSPLHF
NA NA TRBJ1-4 TRBV25-1 TGTGCCAGCACTAGTGCTAATGAAAAACTGTTTTTT CASTSANEKLFF
once NA TRBJ1-1 TRBV11-2 TGTGCCAGCAGCTTCGACCGGGAGACTGAAGCTTTCTTT CASSFDRETEAFF
once NA TRBJ2-5 TRBV11-2 TGTGCCAGCAGCTTAGGAGCGCGGAGCCAGGGCCAAGAGACCCAGTACTTC CASSLGARSQGQETQYF
NA TRBD1 TRBJ1-3 TRBV7-6 TGTGCCAGCAGCTTACGGGACAGGGGTTCTCCTGGAAACACCATATATTTT CASSLRDRGSPGNTIYF
NA NA TRBJ1-4 TRBV19 TGTGCCAGTAGAGCCCTACCTCCTAATGAAAAACTGTTTTTT CASRALPPNEKLFF
NA NA TRBJ2-7 TRBV11-2 TGTGCCAGCAGCGTGCAGTTTGGTCGGGCCGGGACCTACGAGCAGTACTTC CASSVQFGRAGTYEQYF
NA NA TRBJ2-5 TRBV21-1 TGTGCCAGCAGCCCAGAGGGGGAACAGAAAGAGACCCAGTACTTC CASSPEGEQKETQYF
NA TRBD2 TRBJ2-5 TRBV27 TGTGCCAGCAGTTGGGGAGCGGGGGGGCTGGAGACCCAGTACTTC CASSWGAGGLETQYF
few TRBD1 TRBJ1-6 TRBV7-3 TGTGCCAGCAGCCTGGCCGGGACAGGGGATTCACCCCTCCACTTT CASSLAGTGDSPLHF
NA NA TRBJ2-2 TRBV2 TGTGCCAGCAGTGAGTCAGGGATCCCCGGGGAGCTGTTTTTT CASSESGIPGELFF
NA NA TRBJ2-3 TRBV7-7 TGTGCCAGCAGCCCGTTTACGGGGTCCACAGATACGCAGTATTTT CASSPFTGSTDTQYF
NA TRBD2 TRBJ2-1 TRBV6-6 TGTGCCAGCAGTCCGCCCTCCGGACTAGCGGGAGCCGCTGAGCAGTTCTTC CASSPPSGLAGAAEQFF
NA TRBD2 TRBJ2-5 TRBV5-1 TGCGCCAGCAGCTTGAGGCTAGCGGGGGGCCGGGGTGAGACCCAGTACTTC CASSLRLAGGRGETQYF
NA TRBD1 TRBJ1-4 TRBV9 TGTGCCAGCAGCGTAGTCCCGGGACAGGGTGAAAAACTGTTTTTT CASSVVPGQGEKLFF
NA NA TRBJ1-2 TRBV29-1 TGCAGCGTTGTTTTGGAGAGGAGCCACACCTTC CSVVLERSHTF
NA NA TRBJ1-4 TRBV7-3 TGTGCCAGCAGGCCACCGGGGGATCAGAATGAAAAACTGTTTTTT CASRPPGDQNEKLFF
NA NA TRBJ1-1 TRBV6-1 TGTGCCAGCAGCGAATTCTTGGGGGGGAAGAACATGAACACTGAAGCTTTCTTT CASSEFLGGKNMNTEAFF
NA NA TRBJ1-2 TRBV7-2 TGTGCCAGCAGCTTAGTCGCAGGGGAAGGCTATGGCTACACCTTC CASSLVAGEGYGYTF
NA NA TRBJ2-1 TRBV6-2/TRBV6-3 TGTGCCAGCAGTTACCGGGCAAAATCGGGGAATGAGCAGTTCTTC CASSYRAKSGNEQFF
NA NA TRBJ2-7 TRBV7-5 TGTGTCAGAAGCTTAACTCAGGGATACGAGCAGTACTTC CVRSLTQGYEQYF
few TRBD2 TRBJ2-2 TRBV29-1 TGCAGCGTGGGAGGGGATGGGGAGCTGTTTTTT CSVGGDGELFF
NA TRBD1 TRBJ2-1 TRBV2 TGTGCCAGCAAACGGGACAGGGCTTCGGACGGTGAGCAGTTCTTC CASKRDRASDGEQFF
NA NA TRBJ1-2 TRBV6-5 TGTGCCAGCGGGAGGGGGAGTAATGGCTACACCTTC CASGRGSNGYTF
NA TRBD1 TRBJ2-7 TRBV7-9 TGTGCCAGCACCTCAACAGGGGGCGACTACGAGCAGTACTTC CASTSTGGDYEQYF
NA TRBD2 TRBJ2-1 TRBV7-6 TGTGCCAGCAGCTCGCTAGCGGGGGGGGCCAATGAGCAGTTCTTC CASSSLAGGANEQFF
many NA TRBJ2-5 TRBV12-3/TRBV12-4 TGTGCCAGCAGTTTGTCAGGGATAGAGACCCAGTACTTC CASSLSGIETQYF
NA NA TRBJ2-3 TRBV5-4 TGTGCCAGCAGGACAGGACGAACTTCCACAGATACGCAGTATTTT CASRTGRTSTDTQYF
few NA TRBJ2-1 TRBV28 TGTGCCATCGGACTGAGCTCCTACAATGAGCAGTTCTTC CAIGLSSYNEQFF
NA TRBD1 TRBJ1-6 TRBV5-6 TGTGCCAGCGGACCTACCGGGACAGCGGATTCACCCCTCCACTTT CASGPTGTADSPLHF